Following are 25 T cell receptor beta chains from one sample sequenced in a study of blood T cell repertoires in COVID-19. Using immunoSEQ multiplex PCR, the repertoire was profiled, and TCRdb retains in-frame clones only, with some absent. The sample yields roughly 100,000 clones, around 81% seen once. The sequenced sample was peripheral blood. All receptors come from a woman in her 70s with acute or convalescent COVID-19.

J is TRBJ1-3 and V is TRBV5-1; 10 bases match TRBD1. This CDR3 has 18 amino acids. Germline V gene sequence: CDR1 SGHRS, CDR2 YFSETQ. The J segment lost 4 bases and the V segment lost 0 bases, leaving 10 bases of the junction unmatched. The CDR3 DNA is TGCGCCAGCAGCTTGGACGGGACAGGGGCAGCTCGAGGAAACACCATATATTTT. Translating gives CASSLDGTGAARGNTIYF.

The chain employs TRBV5-1 and TRBJ1-5; TRBD1 matches 10 bases. The length of the CDR3 is 15 residues. Germline loops: CDR1 SGHRS, CDR2 YFSETQ. The V segment lost 4 bases and the J segment 2 bases; nucleotides outside the gene matches: 3. CDR3 sequence reads: CASSPGTGGNQPQHF. CDR3 in DNA: TGCGCCAGCAGCCCCGGGACAGGGGGCAATCAGCCCCAGCATTTT.

This chain uses TRBV21-1 with TRBJ2-5; whether TRBD2, the table's D call, matches the DNA was not checked. TRBV21-1 is labeled a pseudogene. CDR3 size: 13 residues. The CDR3 DNA sequence: TGTGCCAGCTCCGATCGGGGAGAAGAGACCCAGTACTTC. Protein product: CASSDRGEETQYF.

The chain recombines TRBV6-1 with TRBJ2-2; the D is unclear. Trimming removed 0 bases from V and 4 bases from J, with 6 bases in between. Germline CDR1 is MNHNS and CDR2 is SASEGT. This CDR3 comprises 14 residues. The CDR3 spells CASSEAPLTGELFF. CDR3 in DNA: TGTGCCAGCAGTGAAGCCCCTCTCACCGGGGAGCTGTTTTTT.

The V gene is TRBV19, the J gene TRBJ1-1; weak D call: TRBD1 (5 bases). The V gene's germline CDR1 is LNHDA and CDR2 SQIVND (reference sequence). CDR3 length equals 13 residues. The V gene lost 3 bases and the J gene lost 3 bases, with 8 bases spanning the gap. The CDR3 coding sequence is TGTGCCAGTAGTATGGGGCAGTACACTGAAGCTTTCTTT. Translating gives CASSMGQYTEAFF.

The V and J genes are TRBV6-9 and TRBJ1-1; the D gene is possibly TRBD1 (5 bases). V lost 0 bases to trimming and J lost 4 bases, with 9 bases between them. Germline-derived CDR1 and CDR2 are MNHGY and SVAAGI. The CDR3 runs to 14 residues. The CDR3 coding sequence is TGTGCCAGCAGTTATTCTAGCGGGGGCACTGAAGCTTTCTTT. It specifies CASSYSSGGTEAFF.

This chain links TRBV4-3 with TRBJ1-1, with D possibly matching TRBD1 (6 bases). Trimming removed 1 base at V and 3 bases at J, with 9 bases between. Germline CDR1 is LGHNA and CDR2 is YSLEER. The CDR3 extends over 14 amino acids. CDR3 DNA: TGCGCCAGCAGCCAAGCCCCAGGGGACACTGAAGCTTTCTTT. This encodes CASSQAPGDTEAFF.

The chain couples TRBV4-2 to TRBJ2-1, with D tentatively TRBD2 (5 bases). Between the trimmed V and J ends, which lost 1 base and 1 base, there was a span of 11 bases. Germline loops: CDR1 LGHNA, CDR2 YNFKEQ. CDR3 length: 16 amino acids. CDR3 coding DNA: TGTGCCAGCAGCCAAGGCGGGTTGAGGTCCTACAATGAGCAGTTCTTC. It translates to CASSQGGLRSYNEQFF.

The chain couples TRBV10-3 to TRBJ1-1; the match to TRBD1 covers 8 bases. This CDR3 contains 15 residues. Germline V gene sequence: CDR1 ENHRY, CDR2 SYGVKD. J was trimmed by 1 base and V by 11 bases; bases with no gene match: 12. The CDR3 here is CAARRGLESNTEAFF. In DNA, the CDR3 is TGTGCCGCCCGCAGGGGGCTAGAATCGAACACTGAAGCTTTCTTT.

The chain joins TRBV29-1 to TRBJ2-7, with TRBD2 identical over 12 bases. The CDR3 has 13 amino acids. Germline CDR1 reads SQVTM; CDR2 reads ANQGSEA. Written as DNA, the CDR3 is TGCAGATCACCGGGACTAGCGGGCTACGAGCAGTACTTC. Its translation is CRSPGLAGYEQYF.

The genes are TRBV3-1 (or the pseudogene TRBV3-2) and TRBJ2-3; 9 bases line up with TRBD2. With 6 bases clipped from V and 2 bases from J, the junction kept 6 bases outside the gene matches. In germline, CDR1 is LGHDT, CDR2 YNNKEL (reference sequence). The CDR3 totals 15 residues. The CDR3 is CASRQLAGPTDTQYF. Written as DNA, the CDR3 is TGTGCCAGCAGACAACTAGCGGGCCCCACAGATACGCAGTATTTT.

V and J are TRBV11-2 and TRBJ1-1; tentative D call: TRBD1 (6 bases). Germline CDR1 is SGHAT and CDR2 is FQNNGV. The CDR3 runs to 13 residues. Trimming took 5 bases from V and 5 from J, leaving 12 bases between them. Here the CDR3 reads CASSQQGRTEAFF. The CDR3 DNA is TGTGCCAGCAGCCAACAGGGTCGGACTGAAGCTTTCTTT.

The CDR3 nucleotides read TGTGCCAGCAGTTATAGCAGGTGGGGCGATGAGCAGTTCTTC. This encodes CASSYSRWGDEQFF. This chain joins TRBV6-6 and TRBJ2-1; tentatively, D is TRBD1 (5 bases). The CDR3 has 14 residues. Germline values: CDR1 MNHNY, CDR2 SVGAGI (reference sequence). V was trimmed by 3 bases and J by 8 bases, leaving 14 bases between them.

J is TRBJ1-5 and V is TRBV4-1, with D perhaps TRBD1 (6 bases). The CDR3 totals 16 residues. The germline V and J ends were trimmed by 1 base and 6 bases, with 16 bases remaining between them. Germline values: CDR1 MGHRA, CDR2 YSYEKL. The CDR3 DNA reads as TGCGCCAGCAGCCAAGTGGCAGGGGCGCCGAGTCAGCCCCAGCATTTT. Its protein is CASSQVAGAPSQPQHF.

This chain uses TRBV28 with TRBJ1-2, with D uncertain. This CDR3 is built from 12 residues. Trimming took off 5 bases at V and 4 bases at J, with 8 bases between the two ends. CDR1 is MDHEN, CDR2 SYDVKM, per germline. CDR3 protein: CASSAQSYGYTF. The DNA of the CDR3 is TGTGCCAGCAGTGCACAGAGCTATGGCTACACCTTC.

The V gene is TRBV2, the J gene TRBJ1-2, with D unresolved. Between the trimmed V and J ends, which lost 1 base and 5 bases, there was a span of 8 bases. The germline CDR1 and CDR2 sequences are SNHLY and FYNNEI. The CDR3 sequence is 13 residues long. The chain's CDR3 is CASSEVGAYGYTF. In DNA form, the CDR3 reads TGTGCCAGCAGTGAAGTCGGAGCTTATGGCTACACCTTC.

J is TRBJ2-5 and V is TRBV2; perhaps TRBD2 as D (6 bases). CDR3 length: 13 amino acids. Germline CDR1 reads SNHLY; CDR2 reads FYNNEI. Trimming cost V 3 bases and J 5 bases, with 10 bases left between them. The CDR3 DNA is TGTGCCAGCAGTGAGTTGGAGGGTGAGACCCAGTACTTC. Its translation is CASSELEGETQYF.

J is TRBJ1-1 and V is TRBV30, with D uncertain. This CDR3 is built from 12 residues. Germline V gene lookup returns CDR1 GTSNPN and CDR2 SVGIG (reference sequence). V lost 2 bases and J lost 7, with 11 bases in between. CDR3 DNA sequence: TGTGCCTGGAGTCGGTGGGGAGGTGAAGCTTTCTTT. This encodes CAWSRWGGEAFF.

J is TRBJ2-6 and V is TRBV7-9, with 15 bases matching TRBD2. This CDR3 has 19 amino acids. CDR1 SEHNR and CDR2 FQNEAQ come from the germline V gene (reference sequence). The junction had 8 bases not matched to a gene; V was cut back by 5 bases and J by 3 bases. The CDR3 bases are TGTGCCAGCAGCGGCTGGACTAGCGGGAGGGCCGTTGGGGCCAACGTCCTGACTTTC. It codes for CASSGWTSGRAVGANVLTF.

V and J are TRBV5-1 and TRBJ1-2, with TRBD1 as a possible D gene (5 bases). Deletions cut 4 bases from V and 4 bases from J, with 14 bases between. Germline CDR1 is SGHRS and CDR2 is YFSETQ. The CDR3 extends over 14 amino acids. The CDR3 reads CASSPSGLVYGYTF. For the CDR3, the DNA is TGCGCCAGCAGCCCTTCAGGGTTGGTCTATGGCTACACCTTC.

The V and J genes are TRBV3-1 (or the pseudogene TRBV3-2) and TRBJ2-2, with TRBD2 matching over 14 bases. This CDR3 comprises 17 residues. Germline-derived CDR1 and CDR2 are LGHDT and YNNKEL (reference sequence). With V trimmed by 4 bases and J by 7 bases, 8 bases remained unmatched. The CDR3 coding sequence is TGTGCCAGCAGCCGTCTGGGGACTAGCGGGAGCGTCGGGGAGCTGTTTTTT. Its protein product is CASSRLGTSGSVGELFF.

The chain employs TRBV6-5 and TRBJ1-2, with a weak D call TRBD1 (5 bases). CDR3 size: 14 residues. Germline V gives CDR1 MNHEY, CDR2 SVGAGI. V lost 2 bases and J 4 bases, leaving 11 bases between the germline ends. The CDR3 spells CASSYDGTLYGYTF. CDR3 bases: TGTGCCAGCAGTTACGACGGGACTCTCTATGGCTACACCTTC.

V usage is TRBV12-3 or TRBV12-4 and J usage is TRBJ1-5; TRBD1 is a possible D gene (6 bases). This CDR3 spans 13 amino acids. V lost 2 bases to trimming and J lost 6 bases, with 8 bases between them. CDR3 sequence reads: CASSLLGGQPQHF. The CDR3 region has the DNA TGTGCCAGCAGTTTATTAGGGGGTCAGCCCCAGCATTTT.

This chain uses TRBV7-8 with TRBJ1-2, with 7 bases aligning to TRBD1. CDR3 size: 17 residues. Germline CDR1 reads SGHVS; CDR2 reads FQNEAQ. V was pared by 2 bases and J by 2 bases, with 11 bases of the junction left unmatched. CDR3 DNA: TGTGCCAGCAGCTTATTAGGGGACAGCTTCTCGAACTATGGCTACACCTTC. The encoded protein is CASSLLGDSFSNYGYTF.

The chain links TRBV18 to TRBJ2-7; the match to TRBD1 covers 7 bases. Germline-derived CDR1 and CDR2 are KGHSH and LQKENI. This CDR3 spans 12 amino acids. The V segment lost 4 bases and the J segment 6 bases; nucleotides outside the gene matches: 3. The CDR3 sequence: CASSRTGAEQYF. The CDR3 bases are TGTGCCAGCTCACGAACAGGGGCCGAGCAGTACTTC.